This TCR beta chain comes out of a study of blood T cell repertoires in COVID-19. Study summary: COVID-19 samples, acute and convalescent, were from the United States, Italy and Spain. Sources were T cells, B-cell-depleted T cells, or PBMCs; the material itself was cDNA or gDNA.

V lost 2 bases, J lost 4 bases, and 4 bases stayed unmatched. This CDR3 contains 16 residues. Germline values: CDR1 MNHEY, CDR2 SVGEGT. Original processing notes: It was from reference gene primer amplification that nucleated cell counts were estimated. Libraries were prepared by immunoSEQ multiplex PCR; TCRdb keeps only in-frame clonotypes and omits some of them. From that table come the V and J calls and clone size; the DNA was used to work out D and trimming. The sample shows about 75,000 clones, roughly 90% of them seen only once. The chain recombines TRBV6-2 or TRBV6-3 with TRBJ2-1; 11 nucleotides match TRBD2. The specimen was peripheral blood. This clonotype was obtained from a human donor in a cohort sampled during active COVID-19. The CDR3 DNA sequence: TGTGCCAGCAGTTACCAGGGACTAGCGGCGTACAATGAGCAGTTCTTC. Protein product: CASSYQGLAAYNEQFF.